A selection of T cell receptor beta chains follows, all from one sample in a study of blood T cells in healthy people across ages. TCRdb recomputed calls from the 5' RACE reads with MiXCR, one row per CDR3 protein. The sample lists about 1,000,000 distinct CDR3 sequences; over 35% were seen once. Sequenced sample: blood. The receptors here all came from an older woman in good health. Both conserved end residues are trimmed from each CDR3. Each record gives: CDR3 length, J gene, V gene, CDR3 protein.

CDR3 length: 13
J gene: TRBJ2-7
V gene: TRBV7-9
CDR3 protein: ASSVGGVLTYEQY

CDR3 length: 12
J gene: TRBJ1-2
V gene: TRBV28
CDR3 protein: ASSSPRSAGGYT

CDR3 length: 17
J gene: TRBJ2-7
V gene: TRBV9
CDR3 protein: ASSVGDGTSGRLAYEQY

CDR3 length: 11
J gene: TRBJ2-7
V gene: TRBV10-3
CDR3 protein: AISVGGAYEQY

CDR3 length: 13
J gene: TRBJ2-1
V gene: TRBV20-1
CDR3 protein: SAPPGTGGYNEQF

CDR3 length: 10
J gene: TRBJ2-7
V gene: TRBV6-2/TRBV6-3
CDR3 protein: ASSWALSEQY

CDR3 length: 10
J gene: -
V gene: TRBV20-1
CDR3 protein: SARGRLNEQY

CDR3 length: 11
J gene: TRBJ2-4
V gene: TRBV20-1
CDR3 protein: SAREEFKNIQY

CDR3 length: 15
J gene: TRBJ2-4
V gene: TRBV5-5
CDR3 protein: ASSLVGTELAKNIQY

CDR3 length: 13
J gene: TRBJ2-5
V gene: TRBV28
CDR3 protein: ASSSQTAEGETQY

CDR3 length: 13
J gene: TRBJ2-5
V gene: TRBV7-9
CDR3 protein: ASSLNGATQETQY

CDR3 length: 13
J gene: TRBJ2-3
V gene: TRBV11-1
CDR3 protein: ASSRTGTGADTQY

CDR3 length: 12
J gene: TRBJ2-7
V gene: TRBV7-9
CDR3 protein: ASTIGGAYYEQY

CDR3 length: 13
J gene: TRBJ2-7
V gene: TRBV9
CDR3 protein: ASSVSSQHWDEQY

CDR3 length: 13
J gene: TRBJ2-7
V gene: TRBV18
CDR3 protein: ASSLESGDFSEQY

CDR3 length: 12
J gene: TRBJ1-4
V gene: TRBV12-3/TRBV12-4
CDR3 protein: ASSLTATNEKLF

CDR3 length: 14
J gene: TRBJ2-3
V gene: TRBV6-5
CDR3 protein: ASSTGLAEEGDTQY

CDR3 length: 13
J gene: TRBJ2-3
V gene: TRBV20-1
CDR3 protein: SAMGALSLRHTQY

CDR3 length: 13
J gene: TRBJ1-4
V gene: TRBV4-1
CDR3 protein: ASSQGPATNEKLF

CDR3 length: 13
J gene: TRBJ2-1
V gene: TRBV24-1
CDR3 protein: ATSDIGQGSNEQF

CDR3 length: 11
J gene: -
V gene: TRBV19
CDR3 protein: ASSYQGQSEQY

CDR3 length: 13
J gene: TRBJ1-3
V gene: TRBV15
CDR3 protein: ATSRVGRGGNTIY

CDR3 length: 13
J gene: TRBJ2-7
V gene: TRBV10-3
CDR3 protein: AISETGARGYEQY

CDR3 length: 13
J gene: TRBJ2-1
V gene: TRBV27
CDR3 protein: ASIPPGTSGSLRF

CDR3 length: 14
J gene: TRBJ1-4
V gene: TRBV28
CDR3 protein: ASSPRDRGPNEKLF

CDR3 length: 14
J gene: TRBJ2-1
V gene: TRBV20-1
CDR3 protein: SARSEGSGGADEQF

CDR3 length: 13
J gene: TRBJ2-5
V gene: TRBV5-1
CDR3 protein: ASSIQQGMGETQY